A selection of T cell receptor beta chains follows, all from one sample in a study of blood T cell repertoires in COVID-19. Profiling relied on immunoSEQ multiplex PCR, and the TCRdb table lists in-frame clones only, not all of them. The sample has 60,000 or so clones; roughly 87% are singletons. Sample: peripheral blood. Every receptor here comes from a human donor with acute or convalescent COVID-19. The donor label of this sample is uncertain. Both conserved end residues are trimmed from each CDR3. Each record gives: clone size, V gene, CDR3 protein. Rows may omit the clone size; those that give it use once, few, many or a size class.

NA TRBV10-3 AIGNRANYGYT
few TRBV4-1 ASSQVPGLSYEQY
once TRBV24-1 ATSDTDRYEQF
NA TRBV7-3 ASSLATGKNTGELF
NA TRBV9 ASSVEAPQGLETQY
NA TRBV18 ASSPLAGAYTEAF
NA TRBV19 ASRPSGRAEYEQY
once TRBV10-2 ASTPRGIAYEQY
NA TRBV18 ASQPGNYYGYT
NA TRBV6-1 ASSEALSGGAFF
NA TRBV9 ASSVERDTQY
NA TRBV15 ATSRDRRLADTQY
NA TRBV27 ASSLPSGRSGELF
NA TRBV29-1 SARQGSADTQY
NA TRBV6-5 ASRGQLLWANVLT
NA TRBV7-2 ASSRDRGTNQPQH
NA TRBV5-1 ASRWWTSAEETQY
NA TRBV6-1 ASSESRNQETQY
NA TRBV29-1 SVSGTGVVTEAF
NA TRBV5-6 ASSLVVTPNNEQF
NA TRBV19 ASSILQGYEQF
NA TRBV30 AWRPRGAAQETQY
NA TRBV18 ASSPALGQGDTEAF
few TRBV6-5 ASRVSSYNSPLH
NA TRBV2 ASSEEAGGSPLH
NA TRBV7-8 ASSRGTSGGMRETQY
once TRBV2 ASSKTGGETQY
NA TRBV2 ASRSAGGNGYT
NA TRBV2 AEQETRGTEAF
NA TRBV7-8 ASSPSDRRTIY
NA TRBV5-1 ASSFGQGGETQY
NA TRBV18 ASSLGGSGTGQDEQY
NA TRBV9 ASSVAPVNTEAF
NA TRBV27 ASRPTGLYQPQH
NA TRBV7-9 ATKPGNIQY
once TRBV24-1 ATRGRGSQETQY
NA TRBV6-5 ASREGWGSNEQF
NA TRBV5-4 ASSFLAGGTDTQY
NA TRBV5-1 ASSLGTVNTGELF
NA TRBV9 ASSVGAGGRTEQF
NA TRBV5-1 ASSTGTPNPYEQY
few TRBV15 ATSRVPGGKSNQPQH
NA TRBV9 ASSVEVGRPSSYEQY
NA TRBV7-3 ASSPSGFSDTQY
NA TRBV13 ASSSRLAGATGELF
NA TRBV25-1 ATRGDKANYGYT
NA TRBV14 ASSPQLRGGEKLF
NA TRBV15 ATNAGGDRKAF
once TRBV20-1 SASPALAGGPTDTQY
NA TRBV15 ATSALGYSYNEQF
NA TRBV27 ASSFRTSGRGNEQF
once TRBV28 ASSFRDRAQPQH
NA TRBV29-1 SVTGGTGENYGYT
NA TRBV5-1 ASSLGLTNNEQF